The present TCR beta chain was sequenced within a study of Ad26.COV2.S vaccination and SARS-CoV-2 variants. Study as a whole: Doses of Ad26.COV2.S were injected into muscle once or twice, 56 days apart. Study-wide findings and caveats: After vaccination, substantial breadth of spike-specific CD8+ and CD4+ responses was reported.

Stated treatment: roughly 18 received Ad26.COV2.S at low or high dose, single or two shots; 5 received placebo; per-sample allocation not given. All samples were drawn on day 63, counting from the first vaccine or placebo injection. The CDR3 is 13 amino acids. CDR1 and CDR2 from the germline V gene are SNHLY and FYNNEI. V lost 7 bases to trimming and J lost 2 bases; unmatched junction nucleotides: 3. This clone was seen a handful of times. Its antigen is undetermined. Assay used: immunoSEQ multiplex PCR; TCRdb lists only in-frame clones, some missing. The profile shows hundreds of thousands of clones, 89% of them singletons.

This rearrangement joins TRBV2 to TRBJ2-3; 7 bases fit TRBD2. This material consisted of peripheral blood, taken in a trial of Ad26.COV2.S vaccine versus placebo. This TCR was sampled from a person aged 18-60 years who received the Ad26.COV2.S COVID-19 vaccine or a placebo. CDR3 bases: TGTGCCAGCATTCGGGACTACACAGATACGCAGTATTTT. Amino acid sequence: CASIRDYTDTQYF.